The rows below give T cell receptor beta chains drawn from one sample of a study of metastatic and nonmetastatic thyroid tumors. TCRdb re-analyzed the PCR reads using MiXCR. The repertoire consists of roughly 20,000 clones, with 30% to 35% occurring once and the leading ten covering roughly 18%. Sequencing was done on a sample of tumor tissue. These receptors originate from a female donor with papillary thyroid cancer or a benign thyroid nodule (not recorded which). Some clones in this sample may be carry-over from other donors' samples. Both conserved end residues are part of each CDR3. Fields, in order: D gene, V gene, CDR3 protein. D genes are given only for firm matches.

D: -; V: TRBV11-2; CDR3: CASSLEAQRGQTGELFF
D: -; V: TRBV15; CDR3: CATSIPGSVRVKHTNTGELFF
D: -; V: TRBV20-1; CDR3: CSARDNIGGVLHF
D: -; V: TRBV28; CDR3: CASSLSSGSGYTF
D: TRBD2; V: TRBV5-1; CDR3: CASTVLAGVKETQYF
D: TRBD2; V: TRBV14; CDR3: CASSRLAGVSGGNVLTF
D: -; V: TRBV6-5; CDR3: CASNPRLTGYTF
D: -; V: TRBV9; CDR3: CASSSGPAVREQYF
D: TRBD1; V: TRBV7-9; CDR3: CASRDQGGSTEAFF
D: TRBD1; V: TRBV4-1; CDR3: CASSQPGTGELGEQYF
D: -; V: TRBV28; CDR3: CASRWTEYGYTF
D: TRBD2; V: TRBV6-1; CDR3: CASSLGLAGNTGELFF
D: -; V: TRBV5-1; CDR3: CASSLMGAVTYEQFF
D: TRBD1; V: TRBV29-1; CDR3: CSAGQGAQEQYF
D: -; V: TRBV2; CDR3: CASSENLDEQFF
D: -; V: TRBV5-1; CDR3: CASSSTQETQYF
D: -; V: TRBV7-7; CDR3: CASSPEGSEFSEQYF
D: -; V: TRBV28; CDR3: CASAPTSAGGHAFF